This T cell receptor (beta chain) stems from a study of blood T cell repertoires in COVID-19. Whole-study context: Acute and convalescent COVID-19 samples came from the United States, Italy and Spain. PBMCs, B-cell-depleted T cells, or T cells provided the cDNA or gDNA that made up the material.

Trimming cost V 8 bases and J 8 bases, with 21 bases left between them. Looked up from germline, CDR1 is SNHLY and CDR2 is FYNNEI. The CDR3 contains 14 residues. Followed longitudinally, the Seattle patients had been enrolled during active infection. In the authors' workflow: Reference gene primers were amplified, and this amplification served to estimate nucleated cell counts. The repertoire was sequenced with immunoSEQ multiplex PCR; TCRdb's copy has only in-frame clones and lacks some. The V and J calls and clone size come from that table; D and trimming were worked out from the DNA. The sample lists some 250,000 clones, roughly 79% occurring once.

Sequencing input: peripheral blood. The chain carries TRBV2 and TRBJ1-2; D is possibly TRBD1 (5 bases). This clonotype was sampled from an elderly woman with COVID-19, enrolled during active disease. This chain's CDR3 is CASSPTQAGGGYTF. For the CDR3, the DNA is TGTGCCAGCTCCCCAACACAGGCCGGGGGAGGCTACACCTTC.